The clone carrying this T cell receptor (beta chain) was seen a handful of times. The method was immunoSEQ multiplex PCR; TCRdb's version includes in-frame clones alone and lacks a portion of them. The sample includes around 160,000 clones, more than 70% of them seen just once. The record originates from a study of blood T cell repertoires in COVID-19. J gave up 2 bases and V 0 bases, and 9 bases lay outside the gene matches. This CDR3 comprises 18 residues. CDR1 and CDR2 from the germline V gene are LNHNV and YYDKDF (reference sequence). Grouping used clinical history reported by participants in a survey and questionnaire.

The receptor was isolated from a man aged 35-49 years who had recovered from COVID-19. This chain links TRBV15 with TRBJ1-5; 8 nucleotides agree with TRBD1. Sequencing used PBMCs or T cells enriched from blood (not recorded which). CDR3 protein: CATSRDLLGQGGNQPQHF. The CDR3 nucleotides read TGTGCCACCAGCAGAGATCTTTTAGGACAGGGCGGCAATCAGCCCCAGCATTTT.